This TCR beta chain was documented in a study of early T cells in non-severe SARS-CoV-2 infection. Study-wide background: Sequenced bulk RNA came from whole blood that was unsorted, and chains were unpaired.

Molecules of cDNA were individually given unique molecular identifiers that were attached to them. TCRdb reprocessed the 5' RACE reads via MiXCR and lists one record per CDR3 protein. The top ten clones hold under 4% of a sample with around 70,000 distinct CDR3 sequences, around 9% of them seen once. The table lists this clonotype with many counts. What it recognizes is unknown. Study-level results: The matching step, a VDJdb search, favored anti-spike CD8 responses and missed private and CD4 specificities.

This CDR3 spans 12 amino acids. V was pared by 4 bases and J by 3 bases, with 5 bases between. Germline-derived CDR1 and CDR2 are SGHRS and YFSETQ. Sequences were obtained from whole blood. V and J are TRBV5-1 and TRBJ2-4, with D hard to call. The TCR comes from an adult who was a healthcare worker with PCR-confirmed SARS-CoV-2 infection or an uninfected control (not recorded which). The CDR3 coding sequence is TGCGCCAGCAGCAGGGACAAAAACATTCAGTACTTC. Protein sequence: CASSRDKNIQYF.